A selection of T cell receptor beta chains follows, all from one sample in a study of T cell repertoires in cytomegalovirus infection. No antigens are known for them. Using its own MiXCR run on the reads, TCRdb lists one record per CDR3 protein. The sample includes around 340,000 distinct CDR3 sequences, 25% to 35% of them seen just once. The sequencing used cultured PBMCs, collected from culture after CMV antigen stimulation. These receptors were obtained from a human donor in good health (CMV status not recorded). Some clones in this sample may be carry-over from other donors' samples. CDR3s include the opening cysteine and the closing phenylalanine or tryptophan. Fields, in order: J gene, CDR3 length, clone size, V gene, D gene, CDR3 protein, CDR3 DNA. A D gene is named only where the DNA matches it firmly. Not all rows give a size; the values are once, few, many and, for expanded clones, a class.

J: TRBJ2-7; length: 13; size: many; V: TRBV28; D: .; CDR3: CASSSLGVGEQYF; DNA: TGTGCCAGCAGTTCCCTGGGGGTGGGCGAGCAGTACTTC
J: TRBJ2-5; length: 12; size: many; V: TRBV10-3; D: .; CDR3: CAISEGAETQYF; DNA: TGTGCCATCAGTGAGGGGGCAGAGACCCAGTACTTC
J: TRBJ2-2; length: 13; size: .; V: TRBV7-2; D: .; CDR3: CASSLAATGELFF; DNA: TGTGCCAGCAGCTTAGCGGCCACCGGGGAGCTGTTTTTT
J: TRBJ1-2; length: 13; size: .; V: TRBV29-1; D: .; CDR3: CSVASTPRGGYTF; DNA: TGCAGCGTTGCTTCAACTCCCAGAGGTGGCTACACCTTC
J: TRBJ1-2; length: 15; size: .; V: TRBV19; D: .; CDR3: CASSILGDGRNGYTF; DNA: TGTGCCAGTAGTATCTTAGGGGACGGAAGAAATGGCTACACCTTC
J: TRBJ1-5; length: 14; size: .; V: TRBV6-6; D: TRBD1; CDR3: CASSYGTGDQPQHF; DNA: TGTGCCAGCAGTTACGGGACAGGGGATCAGCCCCAGCATTTT
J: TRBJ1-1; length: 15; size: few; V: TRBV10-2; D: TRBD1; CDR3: CASRQTTGGLVGAFF; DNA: TGCGCCAGCAGACAGACGACAGGGGGCTTGGTGGGAGCTTTCTTT
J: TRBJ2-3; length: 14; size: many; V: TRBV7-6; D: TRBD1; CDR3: CASSPRTGADTQYF; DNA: TGTGCCAGCAGCCCCCGGACAGGGGCGGATACGCAGTATTTT
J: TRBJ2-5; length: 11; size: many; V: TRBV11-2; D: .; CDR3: CASSLPGTQYF; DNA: TGTGCCAGCAGCCTCCCTGGGACCCAGTACTTC
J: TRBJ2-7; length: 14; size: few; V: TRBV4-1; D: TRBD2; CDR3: CASSQVGGSNEQYF; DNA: TGCGCCAGCAGCCAAGTCGGCGGGAGCAACGAGCAGTACTTC
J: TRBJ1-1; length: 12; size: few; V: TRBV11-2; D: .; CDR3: CASSPPDTEAFF; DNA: TGTGCCAGCAGCCCCCCCGACACTGAAGCTTTCTTT
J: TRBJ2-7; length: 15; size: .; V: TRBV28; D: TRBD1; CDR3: CASRSFGQGAYEQYF; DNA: TGTGCCAGCAGGTCGTTTGGACAGGGGGCTTACGAGCAGTACTTC
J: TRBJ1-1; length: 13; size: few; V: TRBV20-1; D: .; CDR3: CSATTGGNTEAFF; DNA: TGCAGTGCTACGACTGGGGGGAACACTGAAGCTTTCTTT
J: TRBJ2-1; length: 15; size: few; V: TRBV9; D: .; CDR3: CASSAGQRTTMEQFF; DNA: TGTGCCAGCAGCGCCGGACAGAGAACTACAATGGAGCAGTTCTTC
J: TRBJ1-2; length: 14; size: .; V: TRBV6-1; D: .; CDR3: CASRAGERPYGYTF; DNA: TGTGCCAGCAGGGCAGGGGAGAGGCCCTATGGCTACACCTTC
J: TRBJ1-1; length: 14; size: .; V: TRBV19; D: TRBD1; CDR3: CASRRGTAGREAFF; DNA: TGTGCCAGTAGACGGGGGACAGCCGGCAGGGAAGCTTTCTTT
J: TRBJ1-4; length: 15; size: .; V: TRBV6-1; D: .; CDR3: CASAPGRLSNEKLFF; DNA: TGTGCCAGCGCCCCTGGGAGGCTCTCTAATGAAAAACTGTTTTTT
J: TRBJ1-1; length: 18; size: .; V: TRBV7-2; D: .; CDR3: CASSLGYGGTERGTEAFF; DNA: TGTGCCAGCAGCTTAGGGTATGGGGGAACGGAGAGAGGGACTGAAGCTTTCTTT
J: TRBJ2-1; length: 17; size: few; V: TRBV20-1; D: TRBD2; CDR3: CSARIAGGPTTYNEQFF; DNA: TGCAGTGCTAGGATAGCGGGAGGGCCTACCACCTACAATGAGCAGTTCTTC
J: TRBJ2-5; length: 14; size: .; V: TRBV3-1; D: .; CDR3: CASSQERGLETQYF; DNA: TGTGCCAGCAGCCAAGAGAGGGGGTTAGAGACCCAGTACTTC
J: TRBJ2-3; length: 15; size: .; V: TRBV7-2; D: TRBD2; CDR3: CASSLTSGGAGGQYF; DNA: TGTGCCAGCAGCTTAACAAGCGGGGGGGCCGGTGGGCAGTATTTT
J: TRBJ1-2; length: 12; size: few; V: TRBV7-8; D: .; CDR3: CASSLLLSGYTF; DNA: TGTGCCAGCAGCTTATTACTTAGTGGCTACACCTTC
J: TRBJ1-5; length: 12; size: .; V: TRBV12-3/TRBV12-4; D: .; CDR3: CASKVGNQPQHF; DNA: TGTGCAAGCAAGGTGGGCAATCAGCCCCAGCATTTT
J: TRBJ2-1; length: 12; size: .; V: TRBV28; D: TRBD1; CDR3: CASSYTGGEQFF; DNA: TGTGCCAGCAGCTATACAGGGGGTGAGCAGTTCTTC
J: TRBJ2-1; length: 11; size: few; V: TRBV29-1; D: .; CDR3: CSVGSYNEQFF; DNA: TGCAGCGTTGGCAGCTACAATGAGCAGTTCTTC
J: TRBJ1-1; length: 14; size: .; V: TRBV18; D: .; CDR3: CASSPTWGATEAFF; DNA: TGTGCCAGCTCACCAACTTGGGGGGCCACTGAAGCTTTCTTT
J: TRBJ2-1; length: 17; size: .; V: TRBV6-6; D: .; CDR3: CASNPIRGRAYYNEQFF; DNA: TGTGCCAGCAACCCGATTAGGGGCAGAGCTTACTACAATGAGCAGTTCTTC
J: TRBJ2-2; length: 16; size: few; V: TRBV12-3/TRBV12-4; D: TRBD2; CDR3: CASSLLAGSNTGELFF; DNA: TGTGCCAGCAGTCTACTAGCGGGGTCGAACACCGGGGAGCTGTTTTTT
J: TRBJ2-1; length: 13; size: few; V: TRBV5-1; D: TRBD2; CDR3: CASSSPGGNEQFF; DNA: TGCGCCAGCAGCTCTCCGGGAGGAAATGAGCAGTTCTTC
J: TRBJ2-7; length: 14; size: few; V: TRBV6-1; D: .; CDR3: CASSEAGGRNEQYF; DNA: TGTGCCAGCAGTGAAGCCGGGGGCAGGAACGAGCAGTACTTC
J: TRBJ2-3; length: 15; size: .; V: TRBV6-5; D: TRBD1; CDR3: CASSLGQGHTDTQYF; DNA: TGTGCCAGCAGTCTGGGACAGGGACACACAGATACGCAGTATTTT
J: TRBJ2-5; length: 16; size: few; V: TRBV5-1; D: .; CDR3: CASSSGRDPYQETQYF; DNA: TGCGCCAGCAGCTCAGGCAGAGACCCGTACCAAGAGACCCAGTACTTC
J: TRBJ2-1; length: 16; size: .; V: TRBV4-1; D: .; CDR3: CASSQATRGAYNEQFF; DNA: TGCGCCAGCAGCCAAGCCACTAGGGGCGCCTACAATGAGCAGTTCTTC
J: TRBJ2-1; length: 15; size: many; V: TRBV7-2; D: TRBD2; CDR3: CASSLAGGHFNEQFF; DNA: TGTGCCAGCAGCTTAGCGGGAGGGCACTTCAATGAGCAGTTCTTC
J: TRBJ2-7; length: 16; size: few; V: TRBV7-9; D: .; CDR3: CASSLAVRAGSYEQYF; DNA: TGTGCCAGCAGCTTAGCGGTCCGGGCGGGATCCTACGAGCAGTACTTC
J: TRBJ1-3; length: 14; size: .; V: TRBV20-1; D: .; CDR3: CSARHGNSGDTIYF; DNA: TGCAGTGCTAGACATGGTAATTCGGGCGACACCATATATTTT
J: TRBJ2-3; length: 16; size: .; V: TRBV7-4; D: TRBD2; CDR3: CASSRLAGDPTDTQYF; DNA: TGTGCCAGCAGCCGTTTGGCGGGGGACCCCACAGATACGCAGTATTTT
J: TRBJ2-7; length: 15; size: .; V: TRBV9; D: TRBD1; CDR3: CASSVSTTGTYEQYF; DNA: TGTGCCAGCAGCGTAAGTACGACAGGGACCTACGAGCAGTACTTC
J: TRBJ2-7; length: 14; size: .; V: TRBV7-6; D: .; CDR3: CASSLDSGGYEQYF; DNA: TGTGCCAGCAGCTTAGATAGCGGAGGTTACGAGCAGTACTTC
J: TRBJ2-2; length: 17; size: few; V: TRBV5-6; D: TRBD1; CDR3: CASSGSGTGALAGELFF; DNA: TGTGCCAGCAGCGGATCCGGGACAGGGGCTTTGGCCGGGGAGCTGTTTTTT
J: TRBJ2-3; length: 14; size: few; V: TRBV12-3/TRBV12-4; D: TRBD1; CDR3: CASSSDRDADTQYF; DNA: TGTGCCAGCAGTTCGGACAGGGACGCAGATACGCAGTATTTT
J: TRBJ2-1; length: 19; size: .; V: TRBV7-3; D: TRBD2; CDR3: CASSPQAPGLAGSYNEQFF; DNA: TGTGCCAGCAGCCCGCAAGCGCCGGGACTAGCGGGATCCTACAATGAGCAGTTCTTC
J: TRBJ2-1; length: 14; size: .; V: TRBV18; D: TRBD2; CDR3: CASSQAGGSVEQFF; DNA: TGTGCCAGCTCACAAGCGGGAGGAAGTGTTGAGCAGTTCTTC
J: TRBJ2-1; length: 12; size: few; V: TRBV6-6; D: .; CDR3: CASSDSYNEQFF; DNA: TGTGCCAGCAGTGACAGCTACAATGAGCAGTTCTTC
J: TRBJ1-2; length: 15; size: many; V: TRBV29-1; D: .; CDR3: CSVNSYGGRNYGYTF; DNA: TGCAGCGTCAACAGTTACGGGGGCCGCAACTATGGCTACACCTTC